The clone carrying this T cell receptor (beta chain) was seen a few times. What it recognizes is unknown. Each HIV participant was treated in the United States. This sample was included in a study of long-term antiretroviral therapy in people with HIV. Study-wide background: The 2015 immediate-ART recommendation was preceded by the earliest samples by about a decade.

Study-level results: Someone took the blood between about 2004 and 2018, maybe while older ART regimens were in use.

Deletions cut 2 bases from V and 2 bases from J, with 9 bases between. The germline V gene encodes CDR1 MGHRA and CDR2 YSYEKL. The length of the CDR3 is 15 residues. Survey level was the resolution at which the v3.0 immunoSEQ assay ran. TCRdb's copy holds only in-frame clones and misses some; the assay was immunoSEQ multiplex PCR. The sample holds tens of thousands of clones, 80% to 90% seen once. V gene TRBV4-1 combines with J gene TRBJ2-2; the D is unclear. This sequence was found in a man aged 18 to 29 with HIV. Here the sequenced sample was unsorted PBMCs, taken 0.8 years before starting antiretroviral therapy. As DNA, the CDR3 is TGCGCCAGCAGCCAACACGGACGTAACACCGGGGAGCTGTTTTTT. Protein product: CASSQHGRNTGELFF.